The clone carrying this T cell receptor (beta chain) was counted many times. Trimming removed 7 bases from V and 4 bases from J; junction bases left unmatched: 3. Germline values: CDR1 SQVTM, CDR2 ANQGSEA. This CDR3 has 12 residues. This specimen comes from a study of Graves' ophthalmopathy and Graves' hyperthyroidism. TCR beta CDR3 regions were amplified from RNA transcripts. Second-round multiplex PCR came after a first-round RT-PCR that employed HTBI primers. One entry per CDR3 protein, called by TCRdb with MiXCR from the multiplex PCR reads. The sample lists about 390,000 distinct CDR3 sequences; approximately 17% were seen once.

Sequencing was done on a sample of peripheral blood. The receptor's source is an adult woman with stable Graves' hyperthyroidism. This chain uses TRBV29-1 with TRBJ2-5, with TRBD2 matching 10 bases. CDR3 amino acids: CSEAGGGETQYF. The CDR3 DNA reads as TGCAGCGAAGCGGGAGGGGGAGAGACCCAGTACTTC.